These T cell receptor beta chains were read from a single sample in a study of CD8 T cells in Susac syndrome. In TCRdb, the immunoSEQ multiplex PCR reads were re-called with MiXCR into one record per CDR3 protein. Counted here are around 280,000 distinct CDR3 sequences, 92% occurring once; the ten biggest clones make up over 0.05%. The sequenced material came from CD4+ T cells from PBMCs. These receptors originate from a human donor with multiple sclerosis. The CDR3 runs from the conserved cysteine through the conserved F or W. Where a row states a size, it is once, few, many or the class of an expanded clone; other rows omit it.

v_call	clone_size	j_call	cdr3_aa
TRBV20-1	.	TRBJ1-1	CSARDSRGVGYTEAFF
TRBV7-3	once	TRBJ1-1	CASSPRGPGPGGTEAFF
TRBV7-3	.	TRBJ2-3	CASSPAAGNTQYF
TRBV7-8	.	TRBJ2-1	CASSPVGTSGVEQFF
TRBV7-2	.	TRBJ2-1	CASSPSGGRSSYNEQFF
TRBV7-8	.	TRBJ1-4	CASSYEGRQEKLFF
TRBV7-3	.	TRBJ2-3	CASSLTEGLAANTQYF
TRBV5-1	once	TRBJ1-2	CASSEPDRTNYGYTF
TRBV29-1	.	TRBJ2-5	CSVGQGETQYF
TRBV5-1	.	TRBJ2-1	CASSLDVDNEQFF
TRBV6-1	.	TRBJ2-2	CASNPSEGRGELFF
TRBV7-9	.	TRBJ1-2	CASSLGGSKGSNTF
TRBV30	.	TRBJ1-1	CAWSEGRITEAFF
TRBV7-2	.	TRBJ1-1	CASSLGREEEAFF
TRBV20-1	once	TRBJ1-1	CSARDSFNTEAFF
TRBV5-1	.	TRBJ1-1	CASSLFPAGMVVTTEAFF
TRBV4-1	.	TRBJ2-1	CASSHLRGRSDEQFF
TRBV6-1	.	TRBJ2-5	CASRTSGVGTQYF
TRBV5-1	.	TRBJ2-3	CASSPRLSSADTQYF
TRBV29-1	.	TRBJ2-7	CSVEPGHGVGEQYF
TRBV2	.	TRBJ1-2	CASKGTVNYGYTF
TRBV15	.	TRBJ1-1	CATSKHYDAEAFF
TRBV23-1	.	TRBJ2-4	CARSLGYSTQLAKNIQYF
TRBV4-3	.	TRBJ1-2	CASSPTGRAGYTF
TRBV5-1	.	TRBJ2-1	CASSFGDSVNEQFF
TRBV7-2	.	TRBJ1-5	CASSWDRAVQPQHF
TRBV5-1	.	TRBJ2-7	CAIIYMGPSDEQYF
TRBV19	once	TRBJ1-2	CASTEGGTLYGYTF
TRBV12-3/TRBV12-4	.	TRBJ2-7	CASSFVRGGAEYF
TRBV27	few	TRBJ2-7	CASSSHGGAYEQYF
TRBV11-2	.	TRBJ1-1	CASSPPGTGGEAFF
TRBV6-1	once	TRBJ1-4	CASVAHRAGDVGLFF
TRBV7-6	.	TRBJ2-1	CASSPRSSAYNEQFF
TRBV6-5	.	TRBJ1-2	CASSYPGQGKEGYTF
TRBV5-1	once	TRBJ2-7	CASSLTSGRLPYEQYF
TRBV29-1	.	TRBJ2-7	CSVERANEQYF
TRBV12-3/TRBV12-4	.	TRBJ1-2	CASSRHRAGDYGYTF
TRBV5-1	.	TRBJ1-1	CASSFNPGLQGTEAFF
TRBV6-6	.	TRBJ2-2	CASRRDNVLIGELFF
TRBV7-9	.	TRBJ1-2	CASSAAGTGGRGYTF
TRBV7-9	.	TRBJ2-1	CASSSDSAGNEQFF
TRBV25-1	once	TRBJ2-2	CASSEAGRTGELFF
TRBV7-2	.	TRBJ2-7	CASSDPGQPYEQYF
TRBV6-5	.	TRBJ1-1	CASSYLGGAFF
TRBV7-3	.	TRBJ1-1	CASSEGPNTEAFF
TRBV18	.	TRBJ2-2	CASSPPGQGRAGELFF
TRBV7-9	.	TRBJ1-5	CASSPYGQPQHF
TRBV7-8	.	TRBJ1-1	CASSKQTGGVNTEAFF
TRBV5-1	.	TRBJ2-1	CASSLDGRQEQFF
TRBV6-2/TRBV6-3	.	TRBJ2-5	CASSYGRYLETQYF
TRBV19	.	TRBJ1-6	CASRPDWGNSPLHF
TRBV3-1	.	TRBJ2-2	CASSRTSGINTGELFF
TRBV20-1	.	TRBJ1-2	CSARDTGGHSVYGYTF
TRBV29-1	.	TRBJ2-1	CSVCWTGMNEQFF
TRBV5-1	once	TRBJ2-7	CASSKSRDRDEQYF